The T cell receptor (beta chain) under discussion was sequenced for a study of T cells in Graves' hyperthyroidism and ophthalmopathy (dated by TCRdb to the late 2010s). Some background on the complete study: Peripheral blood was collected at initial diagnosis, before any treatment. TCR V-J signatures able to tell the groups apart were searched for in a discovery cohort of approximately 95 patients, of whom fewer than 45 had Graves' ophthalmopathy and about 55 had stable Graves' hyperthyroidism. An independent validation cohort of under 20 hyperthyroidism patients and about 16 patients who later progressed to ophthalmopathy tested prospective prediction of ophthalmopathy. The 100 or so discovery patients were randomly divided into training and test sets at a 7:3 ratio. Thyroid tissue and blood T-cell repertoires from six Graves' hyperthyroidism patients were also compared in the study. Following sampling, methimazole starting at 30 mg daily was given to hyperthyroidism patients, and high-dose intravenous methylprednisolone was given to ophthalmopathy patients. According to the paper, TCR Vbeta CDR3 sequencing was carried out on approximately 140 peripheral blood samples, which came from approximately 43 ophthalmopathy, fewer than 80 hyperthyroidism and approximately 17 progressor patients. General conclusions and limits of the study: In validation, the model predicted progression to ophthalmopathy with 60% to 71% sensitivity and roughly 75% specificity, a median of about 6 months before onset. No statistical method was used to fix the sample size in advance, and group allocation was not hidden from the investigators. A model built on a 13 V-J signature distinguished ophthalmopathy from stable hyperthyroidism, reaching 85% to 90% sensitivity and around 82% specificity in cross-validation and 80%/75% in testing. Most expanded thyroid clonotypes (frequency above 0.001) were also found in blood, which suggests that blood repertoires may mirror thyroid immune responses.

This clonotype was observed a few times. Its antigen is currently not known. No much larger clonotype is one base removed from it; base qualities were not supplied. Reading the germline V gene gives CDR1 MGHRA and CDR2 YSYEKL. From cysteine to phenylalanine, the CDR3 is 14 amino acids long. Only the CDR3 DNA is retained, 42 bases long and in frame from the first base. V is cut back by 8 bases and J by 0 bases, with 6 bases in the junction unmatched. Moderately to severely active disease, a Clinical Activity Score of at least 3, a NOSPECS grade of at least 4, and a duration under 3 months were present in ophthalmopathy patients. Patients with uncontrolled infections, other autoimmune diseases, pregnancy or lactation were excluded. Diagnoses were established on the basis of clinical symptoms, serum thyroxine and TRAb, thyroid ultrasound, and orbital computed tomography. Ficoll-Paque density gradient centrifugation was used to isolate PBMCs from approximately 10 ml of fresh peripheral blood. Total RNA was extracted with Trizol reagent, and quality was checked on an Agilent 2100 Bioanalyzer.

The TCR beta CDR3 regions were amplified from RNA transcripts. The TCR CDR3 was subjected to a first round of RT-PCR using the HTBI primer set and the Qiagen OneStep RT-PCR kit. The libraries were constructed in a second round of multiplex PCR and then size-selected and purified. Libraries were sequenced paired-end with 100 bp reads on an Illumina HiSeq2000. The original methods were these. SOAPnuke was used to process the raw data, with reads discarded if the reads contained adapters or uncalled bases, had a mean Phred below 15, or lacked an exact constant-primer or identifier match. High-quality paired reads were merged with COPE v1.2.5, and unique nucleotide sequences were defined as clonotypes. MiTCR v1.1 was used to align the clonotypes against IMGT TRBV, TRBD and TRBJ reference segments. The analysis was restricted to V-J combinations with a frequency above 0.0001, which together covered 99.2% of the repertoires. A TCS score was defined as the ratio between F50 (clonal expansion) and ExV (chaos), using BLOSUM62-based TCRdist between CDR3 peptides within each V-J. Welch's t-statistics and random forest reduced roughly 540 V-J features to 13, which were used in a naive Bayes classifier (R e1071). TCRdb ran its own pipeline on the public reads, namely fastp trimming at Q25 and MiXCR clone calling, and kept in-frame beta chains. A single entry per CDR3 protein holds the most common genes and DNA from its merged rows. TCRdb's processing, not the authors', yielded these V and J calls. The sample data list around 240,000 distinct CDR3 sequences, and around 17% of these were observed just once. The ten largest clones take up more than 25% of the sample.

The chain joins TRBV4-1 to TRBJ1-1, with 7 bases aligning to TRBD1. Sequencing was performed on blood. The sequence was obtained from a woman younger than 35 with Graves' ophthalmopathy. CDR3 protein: CASALTGMNTEAFF. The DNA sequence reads TGCGCCAGCGCCTTGACAGGGATGAACACTGAAGCTTTCTTT.